The next 9 T cell receptor beta chains were all read from a single sample in a study of cytomegalovirus exposure and HLA in healthy donors. Here immunoSEQ multiplex PCR was the method, and the copy in TCRdb shows in-frame clones only, minus some. The sample has about 98,000 clones; 85% to 95% are singletons. The specimen was PBMCs. These receptors came from a woman younger than 30 in good health and CMV-seronegative.

This chain connects TRBV10-3 to TRBJ1-5, with D possibly matching TRBD1 (5 bases). Trimming stripped 6 bases from V and 3 bases from J, with 9 bases between. This CDR3 contains 13 residues. Germline loops: CDR1 ENHRY, CDR2 SYGVKD. The CDR3 region has the DNA TGTGCCATCAGCGGGGACTACAATCAGCCCCAGCATTTT. Its protein product is CAISGDYNQPQHF.

The chain employs TRBV5-4 and TRBJ2-7, with TRBD2 matching over 7 bases. CDR3 length: 16 residues. Looked up from germline, CDR1 is SGHNT and CDR2 is YYREEE (reference sequence). The V segment lost 4 bases and the J segment 7 bases; nucleotides outside the gene matches: 17. The CDR3 coding sequence is TGTGCCAGCAGCAGAAAACGGGGGGACGGATCGGAAGAGCAGTACTTC. Its translation is CASSRKRGDGSEEQYF.

This clone was detected only a few times. The gene calls are TRBV6-4 and TRBJ1-2; D uncertain. The CDR3 consists of 13 residues. Per germline, CDR1 MRHNA and CDR2 SNTAGT. V was clipped by 3 bases and J by 8 bases, with 13 bases between them. The DNA for the CDR3 is TGTGCCAGCAGTGAATCGGAGTCCGAGGGCTACACCTTC. Its translation is CASSESESEGYTF.

The rearrangement links TRBV7-9 to TRBJ2-7; D is possibly TRBD2 (6 bases). This CDR3 is built from 16 residues. The germline V gene has CDR1 SEHNR and CDR2 FQNEAQ (reference sequence). Deletions cut 3 bases from V and 0 bases from J, with 15 bases between. DNA of the CDR3: TGTGCCAGCAGCTTGTGGGCGGGGCCTAGCTCCTACGAGCAGTACTTC. It specifies CASSLWAGPSSYEQYF.

This rearrangement joins TRBV2 to TRBJ1-6; unclear D gene. Trimming shortened V by 10 bases and J by 5 bases, and 21 bases separated the two germline ends. The CDR3 has 16 amino acids. Germline assignment: CDR1 SNHLY and CDR2 FYNNEI. This chain's CDR3 is CATPVVRDSDNSPLHF. The CDR3 DNA reads as TGTGCCACCCCGGTGGTGAGGGATTCGGATAATTCACCCCTCCACTTT.

This clone has only one observation. The V gene is TRBV9, the J gene TRBJ2-2; a weak D match, TRBD2 (5 bases). Deletions cut 3 bases from V and 7 bases from J, with 10 bases between. Germline loops: CDR1 SGDLS, CDR2 YYNGEE. This CDR3 contains 13 residues. CDR3 coding DNA: TGTGCCAGCAGCGAAACCGGGAACGGGGAGCTGTTTTTT. This translates into CASSETGNGELFF. The whole variable domain, filled in from reference TRBV9 and TRBJ2-2, reads DSGVTQTPKHLITATGQRVTLRCSPRSGDLSVYWYQQSLDQGLQFLIQYYNGEERAKGNILERFSAQQFPDLHSELNLSSLELGDSALYFCASSETGNGELFFGEGSRLTVL.

The chain employs TRBV5-1 and TRBJ2-1, with 7 bases identical to TRBD2. CDR3 length: 15 amino acids. J gave up 7 bases and V 3 bases, and 10 bases lay outside the gene matches. Germline assignment: CDR1 SGHRS and CDR2 YFSETQ. The CDR3 region has the DNA TGCGCCAGCAGCTCCCCGGGAGGCCTTGGGAATGAGCAGTTCTTC. Translated: CASSSPGGLGNEQFF.

The chain links TRBV30 to TRBJ1-5; D remains ambiguous. The CDR3 is made up of 13 amino acids. V shed 4 bases and J shed 0 bases, with 7 bases lying between them. The germline V gene has CDR1 GTSNPN and CDR2 SVGIG (reference sequence). CDR3 sequence reads: CAWNENSNQPQHF. As DNA, the CDR3 is TGTGCCTGGAACGAGAATAGCAATCAGCCCCAGCATTTT.

The genes are TRBV6-1 and TRBJ2-1; D is ambiguous. The CDR3 runs 13 residues. The germline V and J ends were trimmed by 7 bases and 3 bases, with 10 bases remaining between them. Germline lookup yields CDR1 MNHNS and CDR2 SASEGT. The DNA of the CDR3 is TGTGCCAGCACCTTGACTCTCTACAATGAGCAGTTCTTC. It translates to CASTLTLYNEQFF.